This T cell receptor (beta chain) was retrieved from a study of Ad26.COV2.S vaccination and SARS-CoV-2 variants. Study-wide background: Among those in the COV1001 Ad26.COV2.S trial arm was the donor. Ad26.COV2.S given intramuscularly, once or twice 56 days apart.

This CDR3 region has 15 residues. The trim removed 4 bases at V and 1 base at J, leaving 4 bases unmatched. The germline V gene has CDR1 MGHDK and CDR2 SYGVNS. As for this clone: Its matching antigen is unknown.

Study-wide results and caveats: The analyses of TCR breadth and depth may have understated the size of total T cell responses.

Here immunoSEQ multiplex PCR was the method, and the copy in TCRdb shows in-frame clones only, minus some. The sample gives 200,000 to 300,000 clones, roughly 88% of which show up once; about 10% is in the top ten. Treatment noted: roughly 19 received Ad26.COV2.S at low or high dose, single or two shots; about 5 received placebo; per-sample allocation not given. Collection of the samples took place on day 63 after the first injection of vaccine or placebo. The input for sequencing was peripheral blood, taken in a trial of Ad26.COV2.S vaccine versus placebo. This receptor was identified in a person between 18 and 60 years old who received the Ad26.COV2.S COVID-19 vaccine or a placebo. This chain links TRBV25-1 with TRBJ2-1, with 7 bases aligning to TRBD2. The CDR3 region is CASSGYSGSYNEQFF. CDR3 DNA sequence: TGTGCCAGCAGTGGGTATAGCGGGTCCTACAATGAGCAGTTCTTC.